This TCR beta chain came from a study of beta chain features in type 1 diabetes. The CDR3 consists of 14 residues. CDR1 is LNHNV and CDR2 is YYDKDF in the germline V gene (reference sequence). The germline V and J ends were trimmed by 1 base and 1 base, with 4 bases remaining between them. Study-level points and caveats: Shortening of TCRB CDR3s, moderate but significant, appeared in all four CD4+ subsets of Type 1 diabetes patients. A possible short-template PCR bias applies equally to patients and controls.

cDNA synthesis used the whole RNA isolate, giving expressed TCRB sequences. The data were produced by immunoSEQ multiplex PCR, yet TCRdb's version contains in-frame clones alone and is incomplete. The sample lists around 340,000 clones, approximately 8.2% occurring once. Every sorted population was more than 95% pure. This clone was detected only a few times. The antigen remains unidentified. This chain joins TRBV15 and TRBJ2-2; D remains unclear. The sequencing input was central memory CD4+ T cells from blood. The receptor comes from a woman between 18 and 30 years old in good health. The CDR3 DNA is TGTGCCACCAGCAGAGTTGGGAACACCGGGGAGCTGTTTTTT. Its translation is CATSRVGNTGELFF.